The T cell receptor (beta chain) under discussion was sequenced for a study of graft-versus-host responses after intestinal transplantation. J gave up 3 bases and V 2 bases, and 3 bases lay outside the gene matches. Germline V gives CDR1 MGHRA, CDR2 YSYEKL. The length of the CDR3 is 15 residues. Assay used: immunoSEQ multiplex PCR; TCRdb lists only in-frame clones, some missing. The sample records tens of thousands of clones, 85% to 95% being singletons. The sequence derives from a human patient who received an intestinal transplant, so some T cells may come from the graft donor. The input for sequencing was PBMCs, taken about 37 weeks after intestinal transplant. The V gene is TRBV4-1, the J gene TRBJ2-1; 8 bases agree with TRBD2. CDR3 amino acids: CASSQTSGIYNEQFF. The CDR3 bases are TGCGCCAGCAGCCAAACTAGCGGAATCTACAATGAGCAGTTCTTC.